What follows is one T cell receptor beta chain and its context. The clone's antigen remains unknown. No much larger clone exists at a distance of one base, and base qualities are not known. This record belongs to a study of blood T cell repertoires in COVID-19 (dated by TCRdb to the early 2020s). With respect to the entire study: Collaborator samples came from the United States, Italy and Spain and covered acute and convalescent phases of COVID-19. The prospective study material was composed of cDNA or gDNA derived from T cells, B-cell-depleted T cells, or PBMCs. Subjects who had been exposed to COVID-19, were actively infected with it, or had recovered from it provided the deeply sampled blood TCRbeta repertoires that made up the dataset. The repertoires were made available in a free public database intended to serve as a resource for research on the immune response to SARS-CoV-2. Samples came from the ongoing ImmuneRACE study (first 160 participants) plus 1,254 subjects from 6 global collaborators. The sample metadata nearly always contained a de-identified subject ID, COVID-19 status, age in years and sex. HLA class I and class II types, where available, came from metadata supplied by the sample provider rather than from assay-based typing.

TCRbeta CDR3 regions were amplified from genomic DNA by means of the immunoSEQ Assay, a bias-controlled multiplex PCR. The study's own analysis went as follows. The number of nucleated cells in each sample was estimated from the amplification of reference gene primers within the assay. Sequence reads were collapsed and filtered to measure the absolute abundance of every unique TCRbeta CDR3 rearrangement. For each sample, productive Simpson clonality was calculated as the square root of Simpson's diversity index across productive rearrangements. In its TCRdb copy, this immuneACCESS table keeps in-frame sequences only and misses some clones. Where compared with another copy, unresolved V genes explain less than half of these, and the others have no known cause. V, J and clone size are taken as reported in that table, and D and trimming were inferred from the DNA itself. For this sample the table gives some 400,000 clones, of which roughly nine tenths were detected only once. In total, the top ten clones hold about 1.7% of the sample.

Participants in the prospective study were aged roughly 18 to 100 years, lived in 20 to 25 United States geographic areas, and enrolled through a virtual design. To assign participants to cohorts, the prospective study relied on clinical history that participants themselves reported in a screening survey and a study questionnaire. Recovered participants in ImmuneRACE Cohort 3 were defined by two consecutive negative NP/OP PCR tests, clearance by a healthcare professional, or resolution of symptoms. In the prospective study, mobile phlebotomists collected whole blood, serum and a nasopharyngeal or oropharyngeal swab from each participant. Prospective study participants could optionally give additional blood draws and questionnaires over a roughly two-month period. Blood samples from the prospective study were shipped frozen or at room temperature prior to DNA extraction. What the study reported, not specific to this receptor: The quantity of clinical and demographic metadata differed by source and by participant and was supplied without curation.

The CDR3 has 16 amino acids, counting the end cysteine and phenylalanine. Just the 48-base CDR3 DNA is kept, in frame starting at base 1. The clonotype originates from a woman in her twenties or thirties who had recovered from COVID-19. The chain is encoded by TRBV12-1 joined to TRBJ1-2; the table's TRBD1 call for D was not verified on the DNA. TRBV12-1 is assigned pseudogene status. The sample comprised PBMCs or T cells enriched from blood (not recorded which). The nucleotide sequence is given as TGTGCCAGCAGCTTGCGTCCAGACAGGGGGACCTATGGCTACACCTTC. Translated, it gives CASSLRPDRGTYGYTF.